This T cell receptor beta chain appears in the sequencing data of a study of blood T cell repertoires in COVID-19 (dated by TCRdb to 2018 to 2021). About the full investigation: Samples from collaborators originated in the United States, Italy and Spain and spanned both the acute and convalescent phases of COVID-19. The prospective study material was composed of cDNA or gDNA derived from T cells, B-cell-depleted T cells, or PBMCs. Deeply sampled blood TCRbeta repertoires from subjects exposed to, actively infected with, or recovered from COVID-19 were included in the dataset. The repertoires were made available in a free public database intended to serve as a resource for research on the immune response to SARS-CoV-2. Samples were obtained from the ongoing ImmuneRACE study (first 160 participants) and from about 1,300 subjects provided by 6 global collaborators. The sample metadata nearly always contained a de-identified subject ID, COVID-19 status, age in years and sex. HLA class I and class II types, where available, came from metadata supplied by the sample provider rather than from assay-based typing. Study-wide conclusions, independent of this receptor: The amount of clinical and demographic metadata varied by source and participant and was provided uncurated.

TCRbeta CDR3 regions were amplified from genomic DNA using the immunoSEQ Assay, a bias-controlled multiplex PCR. Per the original workflow: Nucleated cell counts per sample were estimated from amplification of reference gene primers within the assay. Sequence reads were collapsed and filtered to measure the absolute abundance of every unique TCRbeta CDR3 rearrangement. For each sample, productive Simpson clonality was calculated as the square root of Simpson's diversity index across productive rearrangements. Drawn from immuneACCESS, this table holds only the in-frame rearrangements with V and J called that TCRdb kept. Clones are partly lost; checked studies trace under half to an unresolved V gene and leave the rest unexplained. V and J calls and clone size are as listed in that table; D and trimming were resolved from the DNA. This sample holds around 270,000 clones; around 90% were observed only once. The top ten clones comprise over 4% of the sample.

As to this clone: Its specific antigen is unknown. One base away there is no much larger clone; base qualities are not given.

Another Seattle source contributed samples from volunteer blood donors who had recovered from COVID-19. Each collaborating institution followed its own protocols to collect whole blood in K2EDTA tubes. For TCRbeta analysis, collaborators shipped samples in one of three forms: frozen whole blood, isolated PBMCs, or DNA extracted from either of those sample types. Based on the germline V gene, the CDR1 and CDR2 sequences are SGHRS and YFSETQ. The junction carries 14 bases between V and J, which are trimmed by 4 bases and 0 bases respectively. CDR3 length: 17 amino acids, cysteine to phenylalanine. The entry retains the CDR3 DNA only, 51 bases that are in frame from base 1.

The chain links TRBV5-1 with TRBJ2-6; the D gene is perhaps TRBD1, on 6 matching bases. This TCR was sampled from a man in his sixties who had recovered from COVID-19. The sample comprised peripheral blood. The sequence in DNA is TGCGCCAGCAGCCCAAGAGGACAGTTCTCTGGGGCCAACGTCCTGACTTTC. This translates into CASSPRGQFSGANVLTF. The CDR3 plus the reference TRBV5-1 and TRBJ2-6 genes for the other parts give the full variable domain: KAGVTQTPRYLIKTRGQQVTLSCSPISGHRSVSWYQQTPGQGLQFLFEYFSETQRNKGNFPGRFSGRQFSNSRSEMNVSTLELGDSALYLCASSPRGQFSGANVLTFGAGSRLTVL.